These 2 T cell receptor beta chains originate from one sample sequenced in a study of T-cell reconstitution after alpha-beta-depleted transplantation in children. Using unique molecular identifiers, the investigators prepared the TCRbeta library. TCRdb re-derived calls from the PCR reads in MiXCR, one entry per CDR3 protein. This table holds approximately 500,000 distinct CDR3 sequences, roughly 27% found once. The sequencing here drew on PBMCs, taken before TCRalphabeta/CD19-depleted stem cell transplant. All receptors derive from a boy less than two years old with Wiskott-Aldrich syndrome, due to receive a stem cell transplant.

CDR3 region: CASSWDSMNTEAFF. CDR3 in DNA: TGCGCCAGCAGCTGGGACAGTATGAACACTGAAGCTTTCTTT. V gene TRBV5-1 combines with J gene TRBJ1-1; 7 nucleotides agree with TRBD1. CDR3 length equals 14 residues. CDR1 and CDR2 (germline): SGHRS, YFSETQ. After removal of 3 bases from V and 0 bases from J, the junction contained 2 bases not matched to a gene.

The J gene is TRBJ1-6, the V gene TRBV20-1, with a tentative D call TRBD1 (6 bases). V was shortened by 5 bases and J by 3 bases, with 20 bases between the two germline ends. CDR1 DFQATT and CDR2 SNEGSKA come from the germline V gene (reference sequence). CDR3 size: 17 residues. The CDR3 nucleotides are TGCAGTGCTCACCTCGGGACACCTCCTCGCTATAATTCACCCCTCCACTTT. Encoded protein: CSAHLGTPPRYNSPLHF.